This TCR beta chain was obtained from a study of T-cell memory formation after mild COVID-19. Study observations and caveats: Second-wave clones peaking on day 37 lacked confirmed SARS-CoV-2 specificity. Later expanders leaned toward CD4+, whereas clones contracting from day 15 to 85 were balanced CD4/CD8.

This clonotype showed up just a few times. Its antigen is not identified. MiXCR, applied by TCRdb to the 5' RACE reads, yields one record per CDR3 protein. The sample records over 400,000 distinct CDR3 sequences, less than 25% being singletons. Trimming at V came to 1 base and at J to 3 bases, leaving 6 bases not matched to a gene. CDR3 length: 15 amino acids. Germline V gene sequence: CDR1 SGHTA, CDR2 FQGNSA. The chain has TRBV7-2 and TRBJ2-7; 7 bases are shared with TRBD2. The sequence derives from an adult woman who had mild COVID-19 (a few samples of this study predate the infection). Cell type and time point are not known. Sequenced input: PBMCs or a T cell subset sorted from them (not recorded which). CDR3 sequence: CASSLGSGIGYEQYF. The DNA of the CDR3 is TGTGCCAGCAGCTTAGGGAGCGGGATTGGCTACGAGCAGTACTTC.